What follows is one T cell receptor beta chain and its context. This specimen belongs to a study of cytomegalovirus exposure and HLA in healthy donors. Study overall: Unique TCR beta sequences numbering fewer than 130 million came from 150 million to 200 million T cells in an earlier analysis.

Amplification used 60 Vbeta primers and 13 Jbeta primers. Clones were sequenced by immunoSEQ multiplex PCR, and TCRdb holds only the in-frame ones, with some missing. The sample carries about 190,000 clones, around 84% recorded once. Sequencing was done on a sample of PBMCs. The TCR originated in a woman in her forties or fifties in good health and CMV-seropositive.

This CDR3 reads CASSPGQGERGYTF. The DNA for the CDR3 is TGTGCCAGCAGCCCGGGACAGGGAGAGAGGGGCTACACCTTC. The chain employs TRBV4-2 and TRBJ1-2; 9 bases align to TRBD1. CDR1 is LGHNA, CDR2 YNFKEQ, per germline. The ends lost 4 bases at V and 8 bases at J; junction bases unmatched: 8. CDR3 length: 14 amino acids.